This T cell receptor beta chain emerged from a study of response to subunit inactivated influenza vaccine. Study-wide points: Authors suggested seasonal influenza vaccinations each recruit few new T cells.

A single record per CDR3 protein comes from TCRdb applying MiXCR to the RT-PCR reads. The table lists hundreds of thousands of distinct CDR3 sequences, 14% of them singletons. The sample holds a few counts of this clonotype. Its antigen is still unknown. This CDR3 has 14 residues. The germline CDR1 and CDR2 sequences are SGHTA and FQGNSA. Trimming cost V 0 bases and J 8 bases, with 13 bases left between them. This chain connects TRBV7-2 to TRBJ1-2; TRBD1 might be the D (5 bases). The sequencing here drew on PBMCs from blood, taken less than 15 days before vaccination. The clonotype originates from a man in his fifties who received an inactivated influenza vaccine. CDR3 residues: CASSLATSGGGYTF. The CDR3 DNA follows: TGTGCCAGCAGCTTAGCCACCTCCGGGGGGGGCTACACCTTC.